This is a list of T cell receptor beta chains from one sample in a study of blood T cells in healthy people across ages. MiXCR, applied by TCRdb to the 5' RACE reads, yields one record per CDR3 protein. The repertoire consists of 1.5 million to 2 million distinct CDR3 sequences, with just under 50% occurring once and the leading ten covering around 2.1%. Specimen: blood. The receptors here all came from a woman aged 40 to 49 in good health. The CDR3 runs from the conserved cysteine through the conserved F or W. D genes are given only for firm matches. The size entry is marked missing in some rows and otherwise reads once, few, many or a size class.

clone size	D gene	V gene	J gene	CDR3 DNA	CDR3 protein
-	-	TRBV29-1	TRBJ1-1	TGCAGCGGCAATTTTGGGCCCTCGCCCAACACTGAAGCTTTCTTT	CSGNFGPSPNTEAFF
-	TRBD1	TRBV25-1	TRBJ2-5	TGTGCCAGCAGTGTCCCAGCAGGGGGCCAAGAGACCCAGTACTTC	CASSVPAGGQETQYF
-	-	TRBV14	TRBJ1-2	TGTGCCAGCAGCCAAGGGTATTTACTGGACGATCAGGACTTTGGCTACACCTTC	CASSQGYLLDDQDFGYTF
-	TRBD1	TRBV7-6	TRBJ2-7	TGTGCCAGCAGCTTATTTGCAAGACAGGGCTCGGACGAGCAGTACTTC	CASSLFARQGSDEQYF
-	-	TRBV6-5	TRBJ1-2	TGTGCCAGCAGTTACGAGAGGGGTCGCCCGGGCTACACCTTC	CASSYERGRPGYTF
few	TRBD2	TRBV6-1	TRBJ2-5	TGTGCCAGCAGTAAAGGGACTAGCGGGGGGATGGAGACCCAGTACTTC	CASSKGTSGGMETQYF
few	-	TRBV5-1	TRBJ2-1	TGCGCCAGCAGCGGTAACAGGGAAGGTGATCCGTTCTTC	CASSGNREGDPFF
-	-	TRBV6-5	TRBJ1-2	TGTGCCAGCCGCTCCGGCGGGAACTATGGCTACACCTTC	CASRSGGNYGYTF
-	-	TRBV3-1	TRBJ2-6	TGTGCCAGCAGCCAAGAGTGGTACAGCCTCTCTGGGGCCAACGTCCTGACTTTC	CASSQEWYSLSGANVLTF
-	-	TRBV6-2/TRBV6-3	TRBJ2-1	TGTGCCAGCAGTGACGTGGGGCCACTGGGTGTGCAGTTCTTC	CASSDVGPLGVQFF
-	-	TRBV3-1	TRBJ1-2	TGTGCCAGCAGCCAAGCAGACCTTGGCTACACCTTC	CASSQADLGYTF